This TCR beta chain is drawn from a study of PD-1 blockade in classical Hodgkin lymphoma. As to time point: cycle 4 day 1 (C4D1), after six to seven weeks of nivolumab. All patients experienced relapse after autologous stem cell transplantation, and brentuximab vedotin exposure was variable. The assay was immunoSEQ multiplex PCR, and TCRdb's table has in-frame clones only and misses some. The profile shows 100,000 to 120,000 clones, approximately 89% of them singletons. The V segment lost 0 bases and the J segment 1 base; nucleotides outside the gene matches: 1. This CDR3 is 15 amino acids long. Germline CDR1 reads SGHRS; CDR2 reads YFSETQ.

The clonotype comes from a human donor with classical Hodgkin lymphoma. The chain combines TRBV5-1 with TRBJ2-3; TRBD2 matches at 8 bases. Sequencing used peripheral blood mononuclear cells (PBMCs), obtained before the fourth cycle of nivolumab. The DNA of the CDR3 is TGCGCCAGCAGCTTGGCCGGGAGGGGCACAGATACGCAGTATTTT. It translates to CASSLAGRGTDTQYF. Looking up the rest from reference TRBV5-1 and TRBJ2-3 gives the full variable domain: KAGVTQTPRYLIKTRGQQVTLSCSPISGHRSVSWYQQTPGQGLQFLFEYFSETQRNKGNFPGRFSGRQFSNSRSEMNVSTLELGDSALYLCASSLAGRGTDTQYFGPGTRLTVL.